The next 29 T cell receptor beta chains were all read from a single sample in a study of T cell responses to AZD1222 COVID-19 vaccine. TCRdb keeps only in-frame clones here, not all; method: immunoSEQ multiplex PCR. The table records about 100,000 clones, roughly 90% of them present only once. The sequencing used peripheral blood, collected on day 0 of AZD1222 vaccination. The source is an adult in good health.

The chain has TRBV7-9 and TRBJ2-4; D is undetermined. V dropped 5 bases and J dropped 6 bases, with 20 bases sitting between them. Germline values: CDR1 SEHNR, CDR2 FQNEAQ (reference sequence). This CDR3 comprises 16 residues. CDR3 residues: CASSPLTSEDGNIQYF. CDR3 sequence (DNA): TGTGCCAGCAGCCCACTGACGAGTGAGGATGGAAACATTCAGTACTTC.

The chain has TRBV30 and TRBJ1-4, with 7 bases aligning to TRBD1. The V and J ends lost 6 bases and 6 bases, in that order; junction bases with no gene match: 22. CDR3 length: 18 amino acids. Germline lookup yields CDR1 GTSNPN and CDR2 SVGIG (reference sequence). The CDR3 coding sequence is TGTGCCTGCCAAACGGTGGGCCGTTCAAGGGGGCCTGATGAAAAACTGTTTTTT. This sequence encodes CACQTVGRSRGPDEKLFF.

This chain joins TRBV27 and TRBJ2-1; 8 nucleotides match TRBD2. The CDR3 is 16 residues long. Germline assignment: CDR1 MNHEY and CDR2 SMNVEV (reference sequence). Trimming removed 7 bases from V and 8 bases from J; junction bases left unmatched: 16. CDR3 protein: CASKEMAGGRGDEQFF. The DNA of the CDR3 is TGTGCCAGCAAGGAAATGGCGGGAGGCCGAGGGGATGAGCAGTTCTTC.

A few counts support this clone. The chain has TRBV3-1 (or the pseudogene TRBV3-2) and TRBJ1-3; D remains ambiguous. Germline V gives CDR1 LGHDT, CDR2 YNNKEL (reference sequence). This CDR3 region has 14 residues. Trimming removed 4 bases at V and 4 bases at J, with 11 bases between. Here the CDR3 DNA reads TGTGCCAGCAGCCCGGCAAGCTCCGGAAACACCATATATTTT. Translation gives CASSPASSGNTIYF.

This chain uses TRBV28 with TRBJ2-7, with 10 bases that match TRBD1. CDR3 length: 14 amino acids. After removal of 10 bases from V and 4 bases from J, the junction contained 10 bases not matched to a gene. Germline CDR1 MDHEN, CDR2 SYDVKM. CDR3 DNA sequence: TGTGCCACCGCGTCGGGACAGGGGAGTTACGAGCAGTACTTC. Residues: CATASGQGSYEQYF.

Written as DNA, the CDR3 is TGTGCCAGCAGCCATTCAGGGAGCGAAAACACCATATATTTT. Translation: CASSHSGSENTIYF. This chain joins TRBV3-1 (or the pseudogene TRBV3-2) and TRBJ1-3; possible D gene TRBD1, 5 bases. The germline V gene has CDR1 LGHDT and CDR2 YNNKEL (reference sequence). Trimming removed 3 bases at V and 6 bases at J, with 12 bases between. CDR3 length equals 14 residues.

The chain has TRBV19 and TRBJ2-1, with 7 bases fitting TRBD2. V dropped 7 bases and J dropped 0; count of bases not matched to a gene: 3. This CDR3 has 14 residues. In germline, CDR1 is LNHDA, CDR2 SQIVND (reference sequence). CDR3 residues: CASNPSGSYNEQFF. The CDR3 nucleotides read TGTGCCAGTAATCCTAGCGGCTCCTACAATGAGCAGTTCTTC.

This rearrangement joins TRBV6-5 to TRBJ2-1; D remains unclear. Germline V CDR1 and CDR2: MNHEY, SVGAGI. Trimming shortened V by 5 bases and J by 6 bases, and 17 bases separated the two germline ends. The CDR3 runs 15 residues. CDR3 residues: CASSTSLQVVNEQFF. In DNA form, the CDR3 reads TGTGCCAGCAGTACCTCTCTCCAGGTGGTCAATGAGCAGTTCTTC.

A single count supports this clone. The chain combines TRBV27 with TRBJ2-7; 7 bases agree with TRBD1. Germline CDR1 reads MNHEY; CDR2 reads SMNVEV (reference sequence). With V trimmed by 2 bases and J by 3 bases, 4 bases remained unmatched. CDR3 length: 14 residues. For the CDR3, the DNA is TGTGCCAGCAGTTTAAGGGGGCCCGGCTACGAGCAGTACTTC. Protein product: CASSLRGPGYEQYF.

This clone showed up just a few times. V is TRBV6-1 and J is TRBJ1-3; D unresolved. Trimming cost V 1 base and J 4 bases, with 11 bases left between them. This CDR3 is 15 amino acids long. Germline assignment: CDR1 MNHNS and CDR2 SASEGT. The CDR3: CASSEVVGSGNTIYF. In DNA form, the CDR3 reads TGTGCCAGCAGTGAAGTTGTGGGGTCGGGAAACACCATATATTTT.

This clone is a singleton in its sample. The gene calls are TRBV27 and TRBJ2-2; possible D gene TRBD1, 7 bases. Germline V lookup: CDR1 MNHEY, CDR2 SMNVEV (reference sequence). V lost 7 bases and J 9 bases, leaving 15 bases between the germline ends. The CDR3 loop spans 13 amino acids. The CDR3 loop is CASKGGGVRELFF. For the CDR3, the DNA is TGTGCCAGCAAAGGGGGCGGGGTTCGGGAGCTGTTTTTT.

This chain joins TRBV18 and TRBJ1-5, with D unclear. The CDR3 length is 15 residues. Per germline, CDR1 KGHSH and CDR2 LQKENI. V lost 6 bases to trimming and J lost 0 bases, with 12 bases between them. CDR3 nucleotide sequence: TGTGCCAGCTCTCCGGCACCAATTAGCAATCAGCCCCAGCATTTT. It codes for CASSPAPISNQPQHF.

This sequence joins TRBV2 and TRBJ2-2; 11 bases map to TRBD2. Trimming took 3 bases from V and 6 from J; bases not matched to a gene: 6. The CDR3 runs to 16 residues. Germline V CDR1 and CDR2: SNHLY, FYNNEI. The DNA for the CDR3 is TGTGCCAGCAGTGATCAACTAGCGGGAGTCTCCGGGGAGCTGTTTTTT. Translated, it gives CASSDQLAGVSGELFF.

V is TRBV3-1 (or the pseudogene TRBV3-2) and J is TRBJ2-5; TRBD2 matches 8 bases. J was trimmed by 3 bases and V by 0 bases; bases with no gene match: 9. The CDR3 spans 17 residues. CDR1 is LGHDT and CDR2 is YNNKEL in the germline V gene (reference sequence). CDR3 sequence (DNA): TGTGCCAGCAGCCAAGAATTGACGGGAGGGCCCGAAGAGACCCAGTACTTC. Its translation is CASSQELTGGPEETQYF.

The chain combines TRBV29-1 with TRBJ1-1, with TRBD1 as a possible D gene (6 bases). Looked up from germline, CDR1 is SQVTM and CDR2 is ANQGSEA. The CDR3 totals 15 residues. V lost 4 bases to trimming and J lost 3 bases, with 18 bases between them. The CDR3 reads CSVVRGGVLYTEAFF. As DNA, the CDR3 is TGCAGCGTTGTGAGAGGGGGGGTCCTTTACACTGAAGCTTTCTTT.

In DNA form, the CDR3 reads TGCGCCAGCAGCCCAGCAGGTTATCCTAACTATGGCTACACCTTC. Residues: CASSPAGYPNYGYTF. V usage is TRBV4-3 and J usage is TRBJ1-2; no clear D gene. V shed 4 bases and J shed 0 bases, with 12 bases lying between them. Germline V gene lookup returns CDR1 LGHNA and CDR2 YSLEER. This CDR3 spans 15 amino acids.

CDR3 residues: CAWIDRDRAHEQYF. The CDR3 coding sequence is TGTGCCTGGATAGATCGGGACAGGGCTCACGAGCAGTACTTC. This chain uses TRBV30 with TRBJ2-7; TRBD1 matches 9 bases. Germline CDR1 reads GTSNPN; CDR2 reads SVGIG (reference sequence). Unmatched junction bases numbered 9, after V lost 4 bases and J lost 5 bases. The CDR3 runs 14 residues.

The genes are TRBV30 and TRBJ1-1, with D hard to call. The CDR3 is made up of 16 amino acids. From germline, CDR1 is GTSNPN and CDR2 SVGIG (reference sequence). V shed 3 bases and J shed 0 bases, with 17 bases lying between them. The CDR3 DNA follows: TGTGCCTGGAGCCGGACTAAAGTCGGGATGAACACTGAAGCTTTCTTT. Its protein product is CAWSRTKVGMNTEAFF.

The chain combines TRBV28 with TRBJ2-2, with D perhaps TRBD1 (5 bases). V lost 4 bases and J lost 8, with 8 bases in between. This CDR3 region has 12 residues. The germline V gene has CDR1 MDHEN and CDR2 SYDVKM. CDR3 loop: CASSSPGGELFF. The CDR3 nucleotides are TGTGCCAGCAGTTCCCCAGGGGGGGAGCTGTTTTTT. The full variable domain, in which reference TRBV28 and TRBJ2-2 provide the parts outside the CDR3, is DVKVTQSSRYLVKRTGEKVFLECVQDMDHENMFWYRQDPGLGLRLIYFSYDVKMKEKGDIPEGYSVSREKKERFSLILESASTNQTSMYLCASSSPGGELFFGEGSRLTVL.

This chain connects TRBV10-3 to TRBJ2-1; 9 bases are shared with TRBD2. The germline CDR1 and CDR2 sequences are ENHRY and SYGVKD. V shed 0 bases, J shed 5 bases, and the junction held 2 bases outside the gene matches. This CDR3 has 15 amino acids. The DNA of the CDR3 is TGTGCCATCAGTGAGTCTCCTAGCGGGAACAATGAGCAGTTCTTC. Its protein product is CAISESPSGNNEQFF.

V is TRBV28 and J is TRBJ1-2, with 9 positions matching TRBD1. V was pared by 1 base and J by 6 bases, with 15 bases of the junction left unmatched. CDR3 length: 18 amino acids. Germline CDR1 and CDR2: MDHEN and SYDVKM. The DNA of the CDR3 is TGTGCCAGCAGTTTATACGGTTTCGGACAGGGGTGGGTAGATGGCTACACCTTC. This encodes CASSLYGFGQGWVDGYTF.

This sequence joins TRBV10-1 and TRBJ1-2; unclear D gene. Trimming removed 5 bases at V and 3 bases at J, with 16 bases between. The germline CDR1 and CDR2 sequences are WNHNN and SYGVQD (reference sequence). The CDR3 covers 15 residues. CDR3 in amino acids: CASSKSRTGDYGYTF. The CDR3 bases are TGCGCCAGCAGTAAATCGAGGACTGGAGACTATGGCTACACCTTC.

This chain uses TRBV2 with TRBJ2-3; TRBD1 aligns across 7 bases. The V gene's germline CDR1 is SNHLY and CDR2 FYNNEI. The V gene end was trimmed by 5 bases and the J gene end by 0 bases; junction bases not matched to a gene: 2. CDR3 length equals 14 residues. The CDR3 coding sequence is TGTGCCAGCAGTCAGGGGGAGAGCACAGATACGCAGTATTTT. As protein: CASSQGESTDTQYF.

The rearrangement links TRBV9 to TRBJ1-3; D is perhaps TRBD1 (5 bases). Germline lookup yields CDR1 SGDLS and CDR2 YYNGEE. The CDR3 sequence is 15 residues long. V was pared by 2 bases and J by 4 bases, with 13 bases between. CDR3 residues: CASSVDWTLGNTIYF. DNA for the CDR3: TGTGCCAGCAGCGTGGATTGGACACTCGGAAACACCATATATTTT. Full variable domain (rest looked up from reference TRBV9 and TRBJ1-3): DSGVTQTPKHLITATGQRVTLRCSPRSGDLSVYWYQQSLDQGLQFLIQYYNGEERAKGNILERFSAQQFPDLHSELNLSSLELGDSALYFCASSVDWTLGNTIYFGEGSWLTVV.

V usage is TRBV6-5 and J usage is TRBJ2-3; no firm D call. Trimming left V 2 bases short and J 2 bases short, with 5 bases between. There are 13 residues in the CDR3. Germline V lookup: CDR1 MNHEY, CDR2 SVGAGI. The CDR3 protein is CASSYRATDTQYF. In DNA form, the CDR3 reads TGTGCCAGCAGTTACCGCGCCACAGATACGCAGTATTTT.

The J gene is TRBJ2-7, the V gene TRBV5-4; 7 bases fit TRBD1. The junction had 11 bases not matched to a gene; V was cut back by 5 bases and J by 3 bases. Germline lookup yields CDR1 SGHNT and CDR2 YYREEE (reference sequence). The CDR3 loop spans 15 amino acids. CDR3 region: CASSGQGQRYYEQYF. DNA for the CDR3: TGTGCCAGCAGTGGCCAGGGACAGCGCTACTACGAGCAGTACTTC.

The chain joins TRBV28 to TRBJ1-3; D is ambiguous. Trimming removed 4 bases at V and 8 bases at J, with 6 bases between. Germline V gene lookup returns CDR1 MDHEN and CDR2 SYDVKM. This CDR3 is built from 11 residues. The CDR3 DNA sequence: TGTGCCAGCAGTTCCCGCTACACCATATATTTT. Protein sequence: CASSSRYTIYF.

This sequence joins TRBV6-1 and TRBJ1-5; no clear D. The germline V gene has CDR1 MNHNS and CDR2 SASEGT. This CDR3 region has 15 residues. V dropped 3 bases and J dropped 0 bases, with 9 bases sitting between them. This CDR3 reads CASSESQYSNQPQHF. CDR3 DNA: TGTGCCAGCAGTGAGTCCCAATATAGCAATCAGCCCCAGCATTTT.

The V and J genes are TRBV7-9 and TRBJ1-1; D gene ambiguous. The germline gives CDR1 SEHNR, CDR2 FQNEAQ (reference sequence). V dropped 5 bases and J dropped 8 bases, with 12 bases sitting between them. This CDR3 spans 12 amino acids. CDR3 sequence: CASSPRGGEAFF. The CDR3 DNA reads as TGTGCCAGCAGCCCCCGGGGAGGGGAAGCTTTCTTT. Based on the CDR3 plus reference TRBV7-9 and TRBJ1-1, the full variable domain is DTGVSQNPRHKITKRGQNVTFRCDPISEHNRLYWYRQTLGQGPEFLTYFQNEAQLEKSRLLSDRFSAERPKGSFSTLEIQRTEQGDSAMYLCASSPRGGEAFFGQGTRLTVV.